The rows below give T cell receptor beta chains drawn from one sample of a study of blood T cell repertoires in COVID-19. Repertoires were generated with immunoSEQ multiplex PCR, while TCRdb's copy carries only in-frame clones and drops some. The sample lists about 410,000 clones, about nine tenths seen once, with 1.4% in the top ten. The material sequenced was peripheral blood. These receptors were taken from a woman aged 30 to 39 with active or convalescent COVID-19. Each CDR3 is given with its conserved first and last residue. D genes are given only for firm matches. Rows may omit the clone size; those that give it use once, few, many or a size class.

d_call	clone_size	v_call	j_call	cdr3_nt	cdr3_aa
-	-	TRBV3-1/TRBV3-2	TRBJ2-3	TGTGCCAGCAGCCAGGACTTAGATACGCAGTATTTT	CASSQDLDTQYF
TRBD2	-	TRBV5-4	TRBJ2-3	TGTGCCTGGGGGGCGGGACTAGGGGAGTATTTT	CAWGAGLGEYF
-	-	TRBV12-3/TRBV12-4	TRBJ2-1	TGTGCCAGTAATAGGGGCGAGCAGTTCTTC	CASNRGEQFF
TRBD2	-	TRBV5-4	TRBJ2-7	TGTGCCAGCAGCTCAAGCAGACTAGCGGGGGGCCTGGAGCAGTACTTC	CASSSSRLAGGLEQYF
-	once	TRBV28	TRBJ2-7	TGTGCCAGCAGTCCGTCAGGGCTGTACGAGCAGTACTTC	CASSPSGLYEQYF
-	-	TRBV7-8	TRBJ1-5	TGTGCCAGCAGCTCCCACCGGGAGCCCAATAGCAATCAGCCCCAGCATTTT	CASSSHREPNSNQPQHF
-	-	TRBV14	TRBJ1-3	TGTGCCAGCAGACGGGGGATCTCTGGAAACACCATATATTTT	CASRRGISGNTIYF
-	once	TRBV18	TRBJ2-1	TGTGCCAGCTCGCCGTCGCAGGGCGCCTACAATGAGCAGTTCTTC	CASSPSQGAYNEQFF
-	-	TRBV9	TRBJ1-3	TGTGCCAGCAGCGTATCCGGGACACTGGCCCCTGGAAACACCATATATTTT	CASSVSGTLAPGNTIYF
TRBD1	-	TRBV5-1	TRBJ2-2	TGCGCCAGCAGCTTGGAAGGGGGCCACGGGGAGCTGTTTTTT	CASSLEGGHGELFF
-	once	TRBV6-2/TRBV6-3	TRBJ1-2	TGTGCCAGCAGCCACCTCGGGGATGGCTACACCTTC	CASSHLGDGYTF
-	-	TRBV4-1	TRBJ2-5	TGCGCCAGCAGCTCAAACAGGGGGGGTTCCGAGACCCAGTACTTC	CASSSNRGGSETQYF
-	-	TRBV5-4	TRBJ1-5	TGTGCCAGCAGCTTGGTTGGCAGCAATCAGCCCCAGCATTTT	CASSLVGSNQPQHF
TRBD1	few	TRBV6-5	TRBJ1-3	TGTGCCAGCAGTTATTTGACAGGGGCTGGAAACACCATATATTTT	CASSYLTGAGNTIYF
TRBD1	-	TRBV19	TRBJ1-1	TGTGCCAGTAGCTCCCCGAGGCAGGGGGACACTGAAGCTTTCTTT	CASSSPRQGDTEAFF
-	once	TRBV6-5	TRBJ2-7	TGTGCCAGCGATCCGCGGGGATCGAGCTCCTACGAGCAGTACTTC	CASDPRGSSSYEQYF
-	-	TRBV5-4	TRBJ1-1	TGTGCCAGCCATACAGGGAACACTGAAGCTTTCTTT	CASHTGNTEAFF
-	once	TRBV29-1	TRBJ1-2	TGCAGCGGTACAGGGTTGAGCTCTGGCTACACCTTC	CSGTGLSSGYTF
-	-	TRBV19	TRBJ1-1	TGTGCCAGTAGGTACCGACAGGTTAACCTGAACACTGAAGCTTTCTTT	CASRYRQVNLNTEAFF
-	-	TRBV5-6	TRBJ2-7	TGTGCCAGCAGCTTGTCTAACTCCTACGAGCAGTACTTC	CASSLSNSYEQYF
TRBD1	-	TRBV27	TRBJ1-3	TGTGCCAGCAGTGGACACAGGGGTTTAGGAAACACCATATATTTT	CASSGHRGLGNTIYF
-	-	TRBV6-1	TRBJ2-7	TGTGCCAGCAGTGAAGTTAGTATGGGGGGTCCATCCTCTTCCGAGCAGTACTTC	CASSEVSMGGPSSSEQYF
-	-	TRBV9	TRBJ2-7	TGTGCCAGCACCCGGGACACAAGCTCCTACGAGCAGTACTTC	CASTRDTSSYEQYF
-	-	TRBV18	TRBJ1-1	TGTGCCAGCTCACCGACAGTGAACACTGAAGCTTTCTTT	CASSPTVNTEAFF
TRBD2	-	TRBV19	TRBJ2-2	TGTGCCAGTAGTATAATTTTCCTAGCGGGCCTGAACACCGGGGAGCTGTTTTTT	CASSIIFLAGLNTGELFF
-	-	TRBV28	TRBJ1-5	TGTGCCAGCAGCCCCAACCCAGCACAGCTCAATCAGCCCCAGCATTTT	CASSPNPAQLNQPQHF
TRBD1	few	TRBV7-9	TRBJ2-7	TGTGCCAGCAGCGTCCGACAGGGTCCCTACGAGCAGTACTTC	CASSVRQGPYEQYF
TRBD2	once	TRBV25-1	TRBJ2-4	TGTGCCAGCAGTGAGGCTCAGCGGGGGGGAGCCAAAAACATTCAGTACTTC	CASSEAQRGGAKNIQYF
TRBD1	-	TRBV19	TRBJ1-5	TGTGCCAGTAGTCCCACAGGGGGCAATCAGCCCCAGCATTTT	CASSPTGGNQPQHF
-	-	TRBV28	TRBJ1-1	TGTGCCAGCAGTTTTTCAGGGGCGATCACTGAAGCTTTCTTT	CASSFSGAITEAFF
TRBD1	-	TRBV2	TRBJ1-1	TGTGCCAGCAGTGACTTGACAGGGGAGGACACTGAAGCTTTCTTT	CASSDLTGEDTEAFF
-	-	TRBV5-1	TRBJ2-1	TGCGCCAGCAGCTTGGGAGAGCGCCCACACAATGAGCAGTTCTTC	CASSLGERPHNEQFF
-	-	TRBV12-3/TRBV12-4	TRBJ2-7	TGTGCCAGCAGCTCCAGGGTAGTGTGGGAGCAGTACTTC	CASSSRVVWEQYF
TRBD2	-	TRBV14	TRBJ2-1	TGTGCCAGCAGCCAAGACAGAACTGCGGGAGTTGAGGATGAGCAGTTCTTC	CASSQDRTAGVEDEQFF
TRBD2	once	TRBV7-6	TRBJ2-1	TGTGCCAGCAGCTTATACGCTAGCGGGGCTGGGGACAATGAGCAGTTCTTC	CASSLYASGAGDNEQFF
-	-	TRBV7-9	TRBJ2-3	TGTGCCAGCAGCTCCTCTAGCGCGGGGACAGATACGCAGTATTTT	CASSSSSAGTDTQYF
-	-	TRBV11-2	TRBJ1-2	TGTGCCAGCAGCTTAGGAAACCAGGCGCTCTATGGCTACACCTTC	CASSLGNQALYGYTF
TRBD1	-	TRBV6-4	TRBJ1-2	TGTGCCAGCAGTGATACGACAGGGGGCAGGGGCTACACCTTC	CASSDTTGGRGYTF
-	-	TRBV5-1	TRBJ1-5	TGCGCCAGCAGCTTGGGCGATGGGAGGGCGGGCAATCAGCCCCAGCATTTT	CASSLGDGRAGNQPQHF
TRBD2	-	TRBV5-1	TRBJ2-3	TGCGCCAGCAGCTCTCGGACTAGCGGTAACACAGATACGCAGTATTTT	CASSSRTSGNTDTQYF
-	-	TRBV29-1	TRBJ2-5	TGCAGCGTTGTATCCCCCGGCCCGGGGGAGGTGGAGACCCAGTACTTC	CSVVSPGPGEVETQYF
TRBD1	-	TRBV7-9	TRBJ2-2	TGTGCCAGCAGCCTTGAACCGGGACAGGGTATCACCGGGGAGCTGTTTTTT	CASSLEPGQGITGELFF
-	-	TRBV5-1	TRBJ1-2	TGCGCCAGCAACCATGACACCGGCGAGGGCTACACCTTC	CASNHDTGEGYTF
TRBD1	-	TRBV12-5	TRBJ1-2	TGTGCTAGTGGTTTGGTGGGCAATTTACAGGGGCCAGCGAGCCCCTTTAACTATGGCTACACCTTC	CASGLVGNLQGPASPFNYGYTF